A selection of T cell receptor beta chains follows, all from one sample in a study of cytomegalovirus exposure and HLA in healthy donors. Sequencing was performed with immunoSEQ multiplex PCR; in TCRdb, only in-frame clones are kept and a portion is missing. The sample has some 93,000 clones, about a tenth seen once. Input material: PBMCs. The receptors stem from a man over 45 in good health and CMV-seropositive. Both conserved end residues are part of each CDR3. The order of the fields is V gene, J gene, clone size, D gene, CDR3 DNA, CDR3 protein. The D gene is left open where the match is weak. The size field is filled for only some rows; it gives once, few, many or a size class.

TRBV11-2,TRBJ2-1,NA,NA,TGTGCCAGCAGCTTAACTAGTCTCCCAAACAATGAGCAGTTCTTC,CASSLTSLPNNEQFF
TRBV7-2,TRBJ2-3,NA,TRBD1,TGTGCCAGCAGGGACAGGGGGCTCTCAGATACGCAGTATTTT,CASRDRGLSDTQYF
TRBV11-2,TRBJ2-7,NA,TRBD2,TGTGCCAGCAGCTTAGCCCTAGCGGGAGGTGCGGGTAGGGAGCAGTACTTC,CASSLALAGGAGREQYF
TRBV9,TRBJ1-3,few,NA,TGTGCCAGCAGCCCCGCGGGCCCTGGAAACACCATATATTTT,CASSPAGPGNTIYF
TRBV4-2,TRBJ1-1,many,NA,TGTGCCAGCAGCCAACACTACGGACAGCTGAACACTGAAGCTTTCTTT,CASSQHYGQLNTEAFF
TRBV10-3,TRBJ2-3,few,NA,TGTGCCATCAGTGAGTCCTTCCTCACAGATACGCAGTATTTT,CAISESFLTDTQYF
TRBV28,TRBJ1-5,NA,TRBD1,TGTGCCAGCAGTTTGCCAGGGGGCGGTCAGCCCCAGCATTTT,CASSLPGGGQPQHF
TRBV28,TRBJ1-1,NA,NA,TGTGCCGCCTGGGGGGGAAGGACTGAAGCTTTCTTT,CAAWGGRTEAFF
TRBV6-5,TRBJ1-1,NA,TRBD1,TGTGCCAGCAGGGATAGGGACAGGGGTTATTACGTTTTCTTT,CASRDRDRGYYVFF
TRBV5-1,TRBJ2-7,NA,NA,TGCGCCAGCAGCGACGAGGCCTACGAGCAGTACTTC,CASSDEAYEQYF
TRBV30,TRBJ1-3,few,NA,TGTGCCTGGAGTGTTACCGGTTACTCTGGAAACACCATATATTTT,CAWSVTGYSGNTIYF
TRBV10-3,TRBJ2-1,NA,TRBD1,TGTGCCATCCAGGGGGCGGGAAGCTCCTACAATGAGCAGTTCTTC,CAIQGAGSSYNEQFF
TRBV6-1,TRBJ2-7,few,NA,TGTGCCAGCAGTGGTCCTAGCAGTTCCTACGAGCAGTACTTC,CASSGPSSSYEQYF
TRBV7-9,TRBJ2-7,few,NA,TGTGCCAGCAGCCCCCAGGGCCGCGAGCAGTACTTC,CASSPQGREQYF
TRBV30,TRBJ1-1,NA,NA,TGTGCCTGGAGTTCCTCGACAGTGAACACTGAAGCTTTCTTT,CAWSSSTVNTEAFF
TRBV28,TRBJ2-1,NA,TRBD2,TGTGCCAGCAGCCGCCTACGGGGTAGCGGGAGGATAAATGAGCAGTTCTTC,CASSRLRGSGRINEQFF
TRBV7-9,TRBJ1-3,few,TRBD1,TGTGCCAGCAGCGAGACAGGGGTAGGAAACACCATATATTTT,CASSETGVGNTIYF
TRBV27,TRBJ2-3,few,TRBD2,TGTGCCAGCCGTCCTTGGGCTAGCGGGATGACAGATACGCAGTATTTT,CASRPWASGMTDTQYF
TRBV27,TRBJ2-5,NA,TRBD2,TGTGCCAGCAGTTCCTTAGCGGGAGGGCAAGAGACCCAGTACTTC,CASSSLAGGQETQYF
TRBV15,TRBJ2-7,few,TRBD1,TGTGCCACCAGCAGGGAGACAGGGTTCTCCTACGAGCAGTACTTC,CATSRETGFSYEQYF
TRBV10-2,TRBJ2-7,few,NA,TGCGCCAGCAGTGAGTGGGGGGCCTACGAGCAGTACTTC,CASSEWGAYEQYF
TRBV18,TRBJ1-4,NA,TRBD1,TGTGCCAGCTCACCAAACATCCCCTCGGACAGGGGGCGTCCTAATGAAAAACTGTTTTTT,CASSPNIPSDRGRPNEKLFF
TRBV5-1,TRBJ1-4,NA,TRBD1,TGCGCCAGCAGCGAGACAGGGGGGCGAAAACTGTTTTTT,CASSETGGRKLFF
TRBV28,TRBJ2-1,NA,NA,TGTGCCAGCAGTAACATCGCCGCTAGCCCGGAGCAGTTCTTC,CASSNIAASPEQFF
TRBV15,TRBJ2-5,NA,TRBD2,TGTGCCACCGAGAGGAAAGGGGCGGGAGGGGGAGAGACCCAGTACTTC,CATERKGAGGGETQYF
TRBV9,TRBJ2-1,NA,TRBD1,TGTGCCAGCAGCGTTTTGGGATCCGGGACAGGGGGGAATGAGCAGTTCTTC,CASSVLGSGTGGNEQFF
TRBV6-1,TRBJ2-7,few,TRBD2,TGTGCCAGCAGCTCAGGAGGGGCGGGAGTCTACGAGCAGTACTTC,CASSSGGAGVYEQYF
TRBV6-6,TRBJ2-7,NA,NA,TGTGCCAGCAGTGCGAGTGCTTACGAGCAGTACTTC,CASSASAYEQYF
TRBV7-2,TRBJ1-1,few,TRBD1,TGTGCCAGCAGCCCAAACCCCGGGACAGTGAACACTGAAGCTTTCTTT,CASSPNPGTVNTEAFF
TRBV28,TRBJ1-2,NA,NA,TGTGCCAGCAGTTTCCCCCGGGAGTCCTCGGGCTACACCTTC,CASSFPRESSGYTF
TRBV7-9,TRBJ2-1,NA,TRBD2,TGTGCCAGCAGACCACTAAGCGGGAGGCACTACAATGAGCAGTTCTTC,CASRPLSGRHYNEQFF
TRBV7-2,TRBJ2-3,few,NA,TGTGCCAGCAGCCGACAAGTTAGCACAGATACGCAGTATTTT,CASSRQVSTDTQYF
TRBV23-1,TRBJ2-5,NA,NA,TGCGCCAGCAGTCAATCAGGCAGGGAGACCCAGTACTTC,CASSQSGRETQYF
TRBV6-5,TRBJ2-2,NA,NA,TGTGCCAGCATGACAGGAGCGAACACCGGGGAGCTGTTTTTT,CASMTGANTGELFF
TRBV7-9,TRBJ2-7,NA,NA,TGTGCCAGCACCCCCCCCCGAGAGCCCTACGAGCAGTACTTC,CASTPPREPYEQYF
TRBV10-3,TRBJ1-4,NA,NA,TGTGCCATCAGTGGGGCCGGGAGAAGGGATGAAAAACTGTTTTTT,CAISGAGRRDEKLFF
TRBV28,TRBJ1-5,NA,TRBD1,TGTGCCAGCAGTCGCGCTGGGACAGGGGGTATTCAGCCCCAGCATTTT,CASSRAGTGGIQPQHF
TRBV7-9,TRBJ1-1,few,NA,TGTGCCAGCAGCTGGAGTCGGGAGGCTGAAGCTTTCTTT,CASSWSREAEAFF
TRBV5-6,TRBJ2-3,few,TRBD2,TGTGCCAGCAGCTTAGGGCATAGCGGGAGAGCAGATACGCAGTATTTT,CASSLGHSGRADTQYF
TRBV25-1,TRBJ2-1,NA,TRBD2,TGTGCCAGCAGTGAACCTCGACTAGCGGGAAACAACAATGAGCAGTTCTTC,CASSEPRLAGNNNEQFF
TRBV10-3,TRBJ2-7,NA,NA,TGTGCCATCAGTGTCAATAGCGGACCCTACGAGCAGTACTTC,CAISVNSGPYEQYF
TRBV21-1,TRBJ2-7,NA,NA,TGTGCCAGCATCCACTCCCGGGACATACGGCCCTACGAGCAGTACTTC,CASIHSRDIRPYEQYF
TRBV15,TRBJ2-1,NA,NA,TGTGCCACCAGCAGAGATGCAGGGGCCAATGAGCAGTTCTTC,CATSRDAGANEQFF
TRBV18,TRBJ2-1,few,TRBD1,TGTGCCAGCTCACCACGAGGGGACAGGGGGCTTAGGGGCGGCAATGAGCAGTTCTTC,CASSPRGDRGLRGGNEQFF
TRBV2,TRBJ2-7,NA,NA,TGTGCCAGCACCGAACAGGGCTACGAGCAGTACTTC,CASTEQGYEQYF
TRBV30,TRBJ1-2,few,NA,TGTGCCTGGAGTGACGGGGGAGGCTATGGCTACACCTTC,CAWSDGGGYGYTF
TRBV27,TRBJ1-4,few,TRBD1,TGTGCCAGCAGTCCACCGGGACAGGCTAATGAAAAACTGTTTTTT,CASSPPGQANEKLFF